This record covers a single T cell receptor beta chain. These data are taken from a study of blood T cells in healthy people across ages. The length of the CDR3 is 14 residues. Germline V CDR1 and CDR2: SQVTM, ANQGSEA. V was shortened by 5 bases and J by 3 bases, with 17 bases between the two germline ends. A second PCR, run for roughly 6 to 11 cycles, used a sample-barcoded 5' primer plus a J-beta primer mix. TCRdb independently ran MiXCR on the 5' RACE reads; one entry per CDR3 protein. In the table there are some 1,800,000 distinct CDR3 sequences, about 39% of which are singletons. This sequence joins TRBV29-1 and TRBJ2-7; tentative D call: TRBD2 (7 bases). Sequenced: blood. This sequence originates from a human donor in good health. This CDR3 reads CSVLDGGRLYEQYF. In DNA form, the CDR3 reads TGCAGCGTTTTGGACGGGGGGCGACTCTACGAGCAGTACTTC.